This record concerns one TCR beta chain sequence. Antigen: not known. These data come from a study of cytomegalovirus exposure and HLA in healthy donors. Study-wide points: Most sequenced TCRs were rare (though some public TCRs occurred in many donors).

The PCR employed 60 Vbeta primers together with 13 Jbeta primers. The repertoire was sequenced with immunoSEQ multiplex PCR; TCRdb's copy has only in-frame clones and lacks some. The sample holds approximately 150,000 clones, about four fifths seen once. After removal of 5 bases from V and 0 bases from J, the junction contained 10 bases not matched to a gene. CDR1 and CDR2 (germline): MDHEN, SYDVKM. The CDR3 spans 17 residues. Sequencing was done on a sample of PBMCs. The chain combines TRBV28 with TRBJ2-3; 8 nucleotides align to TRBD1. The source is a woman aged 25 to 45 in good health and CMV-seropositive. CDR3 sequence reads: CASSLPTDRGSTDTQYF. The DNA of the CDR3 is TGTGCCAGCAGTCTCCCCACAGACAGGGGAAGCACAGATACGCAGTATTTT.